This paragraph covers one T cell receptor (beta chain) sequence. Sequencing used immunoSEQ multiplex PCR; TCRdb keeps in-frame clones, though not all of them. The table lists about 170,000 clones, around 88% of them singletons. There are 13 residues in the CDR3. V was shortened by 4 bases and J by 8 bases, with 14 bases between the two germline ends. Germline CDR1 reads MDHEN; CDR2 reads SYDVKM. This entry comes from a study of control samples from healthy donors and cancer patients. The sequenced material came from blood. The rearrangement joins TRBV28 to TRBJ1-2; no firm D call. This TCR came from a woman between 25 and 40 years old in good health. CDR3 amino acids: CASSSGPPGGYTF. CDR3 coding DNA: TGTGCCAGCAGTTCCGGTCCCCCGGGGGGCTACACCTTC.